The clone carrying this TCR beta chain has just one count. The V and J ends lost 0 bases and 2 bases respectively, with 8 bases between them. CDR3 length: 15 amino acids. Germline CDR1 reads SGDLS; CDR2 reads YYNGEE. The sample comes from a study of blood T cell repertoires in COVID-19. Original data processing: Reference gene primer amplification yielded estimated nucleated cell counts. Using immunoSEQ multiplex PCR, the repertoire was profiled, and TCRdb retains in-frame clones only, with some absent. D and trimming come from the DNA, and the V and J calls and clone size come from that table. The table records about 190,000 clones, around 90% of them present only once.

The sample consisted of peripheral blood. The TCR sequence derives from a man aged 45-60 years with acute or convalescent COVID-19. The chain links TRBV9 to TRBJ2-2; D is unclear. CDR3 amino acids: CASSVEWANTGELFF. DNA of the CDR3: TGTGCCAGCAGCGTAGAATGGGCAAACACCGGGGAGCTGTTTTTT.